This passage covers 32 T cell receptor beta chains from one sample sequenced in a study of T cell changes during pregnancy in multiple sclerosis. The protocol was immunoSEQ multiplex PCR, while the TCRdb copy is restricted to in-frame clones and leaves out a portion. The table lists 60,000 to 65,000 clones, roughly 92% of them singletons. The sequenced sample was peripheral blood, obtained in the second trimester of pregnancy. Every receptor here comes from a female donor with multiple sclerosis, enrolled in a pregnancy study.

J is TRBJ2-1 and V is TRBV5-8; the D gene is possibly TRBD2 (6 bases). Germline V gene sequence: CDR1 SGHTS, CDR2 YDEGEE. The V and J ends lost 0 bases and 5 bases respectively, with 18 bases between them. The CDR3 has 17 amino acids. The DNA for the CDR3 is TGTGCCAGCAGCTTGGGGATCCACCGCGGGAAACACAATGAGCAGTTCTTC. It codes for CASSLGIHRGKHNEQFF. Variable domain in full (rest from reference TRBV5-8 and TRBJ2-1): EAGVTQSPTHLIKTRGQQATLRCSPISGHTSVYWYQQALGLGLQFLLWYDEGEERNRGNFPPRFSGRQFPNYSSELNVNALELEDSALYLCASSLGIHRGKHNEQFFGPGTRLTVL.

The sample holds one count of this clone. This chain uses TRBV19 with TRBJ1-5, with D possibly matching TRBD1 (5 bases). The germline CDR1 and CDR2 sequences are LNHDA and SQIVND (reference sequence). Between the trimmed V and J ends, which lost 3 bases and 6 bases, there was a span of 27 bases. The CDR3 spans 19 residues. For the CDR3, the DNA is TGTGCCAGTAGTATCCCAGGACACTATAGCAAGGGGCCAGGTCAGCCCCAGCATTTT. It yields the protein CASSIPGHYSKGPGQPQHF.

This clone was seen just once. J is TRBJ1-4 and V is TRBV7-2; 9 bases are a match to TRBD1. With 5 bases clipped from V and 10 bases from J, the junction kept 8 bases outside the gene matches. CDR1 and CDR2 from the germline V gene are SGHTA and FQGNSA. This CDR3 has 14 amino acids. This CDR3 reads CASSTGQGVGKLFF. The CDR3 coding sequence is TGTGCCAGCAGCACGGGACAGGGAGTCGGAAAACTGTTTTTT.

The chain couples TRBV19 to TRBJ2-1, with 9 bases identical to TRBD2. This CDR3 has 16 residues. CDR1 and CDR2 (germline): LNHDA, SQIVND (reference sequence). With V trimmed by 3 bases and J by 3 bases, 6 bases remained unmatched. The chain's CDR3 is CASSMRNSGSYNEQFF. Here the CDR3 DNA reads TGTGCCAGTAGTATGCGTAATAGCGGGAGCTACAATGAGCAGTTCTTC.

The chain joins TRBV9 to TRBJ2-7, with TRBD1 matching over 9 bases. V trimming: 2 bases; J trimming: 6 bases; junction bases outside the gene matches: 6. The CDR3 consists of 14 residues. CDR1 and CDR2 from the germline V gene are SGDLS and YYNGEE. DNA of the CDR3: TGTGCCAGCAGCGTCTGGACAGGGGAAGGCGAGCAGTACTTC. Protein: CASSVWTGEGEQYF.

J is TRBJ1-3 and V is TRBV12-1. TRBV12-1 represents a pseudogene. The CDR3 extends over 18 amino acids. The CDR3 here is CASSSKPIYTSLGNTIYF. The CDR3 nucleotides are TGTGCCAGCAGCTCCAAACCCATTTATACTTCGCTCGGAAACACCATATATTTT.

This sequence joins TRBV27 and TRBJ2-2, with TRBD2 matching over 10 bases. Per the germline V gene, CDR1 is MNHEY and CDR2 is SMNVEV (reference sequence). The CDR3 is 14 residues long. The junction had 3 bases not matched to a gene; V was cut back by 6 bases and J by 5 bases. CDR3 in amino acids: CASRLAGGTGELFF. The CDR3 DNA reads TGTGCCAGCAGATTAGCGGGAGGAACCGGGGAGCTGTTTTTT.

The CDR3 nucleotides read TGTGCTAGTGGTTTGCGTACCACTAGCGGGAACAATGAGCAGTTCTTC. It encodes CASGLRTTSGNNEQFF. The V and J genes are TRBV12-5 and TRBJ2-1, with 10 bases aligning to TRBD2. The CDR3 is made up of 16 amino acids. V lost 2 bases and J lost 5; bases outside the gene matches: 6. Germline V lookup: CDR1 LGHNT, CDR2 FRNRAP.

Many counts were recorded for this clone. The rearrangement joins TRBV27 to TRBJ1-4, with a weak D call TRBD1 (5 bases). The CDR3 contains 18 residues. V was pared by 4 bases and J by 0 bases, with 18 bases between. CDR1 is MNHEY and CDR2 is SMNVEV in the germline V gene (reference sequence). The CDR3 DNA follows: TGTGCCAGCAGTTCAACAAGGAGGGGACTTGCAACTAATGAAAAACTGTTTTTT. This sequence encodes CASSSTRRGLATNEKLFF.

With respect to this clone: At one boundary the junction diverges from the germline segment, which might be a read error. This sequence joins TRBV6-6 and TRBJ2-5; 10 nucleotides agree with TRBD2. CDR1 is MNHNY and CDR2 is SVGAGI in the germline V gene (reference sequence). The CDR3 spans 14 residues. The CDR3 DNA sequence: TGTGCCAGCAAGCTAGCGGGAGTGTTTGGTGGGCTGGACTTC. It is translated as CASKLAGVFGGLDF.

The chain combines TRBV30 with TRBJ1-2, with D unresolved. V lost 3 bases to trimming and J lost 2 bases, with 13 bases between them. The CDR3 spans 14 residues. Germline V gives CDR1 GTSNPN, CDR2 SVGIG (reference sequence). The CDR3 bases are TGTGCCTGGAGCCGACGGGTCCAGAACTATGGCTACACCTTC. This gives the protein CAWSRRVQNYGYTF.

The chain carries TRBV6-1 and TRBJ2-3; D is unclear. Germline V gene data show CDR1 as MNHNS and CDR2 as SASEGT. V was cut by 1 base and J by 0 bases, with 8 bases left in between. The CDR3 covers 15 residues. This CDR3 is CASSEGAFSTDTQYF. The CDR3 DNA follows: TGTGCCAGCAGTGAAGGGGCGTTTAGCACAGATACGCAGTATTTT.

The rearrangement links TRBV2 to TRBJ2-5; 10 bases agree with TRBD1. This CDR3 has 15 amino acids. Unmatched junction bases numbered 10, after V lost 7 bases and J lost 5 bases. Germline V gene sequence: CDR1 SNHLY, CDR2 FYNNEI. The CDR3 protein is CASTKTGGTLETQYF. The CDR3, as DNA: TGTGCCAGCACCAAGACAGGGGGCACGTTGGAGACCCAGTACTTC.

This chain connects TRBV30 to TRBJ2-7; 10 bases match TRBD1. The J segment lost 7 bases and the V segment lost 5 bases, leaving 5 bases of the junction unmatched. Germline CDR1 and CDR2: GTSNPN and SVGIG (reference sequence). CDR3 length: 12 residues. CDR3 coding DNA: TGTGCCTGGGGACAGGGGGTTGGAGAGCAGTACTTC. This codes for CAWGQGVGEQYF.

This clone came up once. The chain couples TRBV30 to TRBJ1-1; D is undetermined. V shed 1 base and J shed 1 base, with 7 bases lying between them. The CDR3 covers 13 residues. Germline V CDR1 and CDR2: GTSNPN, SVGIG (reference sequence). DNA of the CDR3: TGTGCCTGGAGTGACGGAGCGAACACTGAAGCTTTCTTT. Its translation: CAWSDGANTEAFF.

V and J are TRBV9 and TRBJ2-7; 9 nucleotides align to TRBD2. There are 14 residues in the CDR3. Germline V gives CDR1 SGDLS, CDR2 YYNGEE. After removal of 4 bases from V and 2 bases from J, the junction contained 4 bases not matched to a gene. As DNA, the CDR3 is TGTGCCAGCAGCCCTGGGACTAGCCCCTACGAGCAGTACTTC. It yields the protein CASSPGTSPYEQYF.

This chain uses TRBV7-8 with TRBJ2-1; 7 nucleotides match TRBD2. The CDR3 is 15 residues long. CDR1 and CDR2 (germline): SGHVS, FQNEAQ. V shed 3 bases, J shed 3 bases, and the junction held 5 bases outside the gene matches. CDR3 coding DNA: TGTGCCAGCAGCTTTTTGGGGACTAACTACAATGAGCAGTTCTTC. As protein: CASSFLGTNYNEQFF.

This clone has more than one count but fewer than ten. The chain links TRBV6-1 to TRBJ2-7; 7 nucleotides match TRBD1. Germline CDR1 is MNHNS and CDR2 is SASEGT. Losses at the gene ends were 6 bases for V and 4 bases for J; bases not matched to a gene: 6. The CDR3 has 13 amino acids. The CDR3, as DNA: TGTGCCAGCAGCTACGACAGGGCGTACGAGCAGTACTTC. Translated, it gives CASSYDRAYEQYF.

The CDR3 protein is CASGLTYNEQFF. CDR3 DNA sequence: TGTGCTAGCGGACTGACTTACAATGAGCAGTTCTTC. The chain uses TRBV12-5 and TRBJ2-1, with D possibly being TRBD2 (5 bases). This CDR3 has 12 amino acids. Germline values: CDR1 LGHNT, CDR2 FRNRAP. The germline V and J ends were trimmed by 9 bases and 4 bases, with 10 bases remaining between them.

The chain joins TRBV7-2 to TRBJ1-2, with D possibly TRBD1 on 5 matching bases. The CDR3 contains 15 residues. Trimming stripped 2 bases from V and 3 bases from J, with 13 bases between. The germline V gene has CDR1 SGHTA and CDR2 FQGNSA. The DNA for the CDR3 is TGTGCCAGCAGCTTACCTGGGGCCGGCGACTATGGCTACACCTTC. The encoded protein is CASSLPGAGDYGYTF.

The chain uses TRBV27 and TRBJ2-3, with 8 bases aligning to TRBD2. The CDR3 is 16 residues long. CDR1 and CDR2 from the germline V gene are MNHEY and SMNVEV (reference sequence). The ends lost 7 bases at V and 0 bases at J; junction bases unmatched: 9. CDR3 nucleotides: TGTGCCAGCATCCCGGGGGGGCGACAGAGCACAGATACGCAGTATTTT. It codes for CASIPGGRQSTDTQYF.

The chain joins TRBV6-5 to TRBJ2-3, with 8 bases fitting TRBD2. The CDR3 covers 16 residues. CDR1 and CDR2 (germline): MNHEY, SVGAGI. Losses at the gene ends were 0 bases for V and 5 bases for J; bases not matched to a gene: 7. The CDR3 region is CASSYSGRALGDTQYF. The CDR3 nucleotides are TGTGCCAGCAGTTACTCCGGGAGGGCCTTAGGAGATACGCAGTATTTT.

The rearrangement links TRBV5-4 to TRBJ2-2, with TRBD1 matching 9 bases. Germline V gene data show CDR1 as SGHNT and CDR2 as YYREEE (reference sequence). The CDR3 is made up of 16 amino acids. The J segment lost 6 bases and the V segment lost 2 bases, leaving 8 bases of the junction unmatched. For the CDR3, the DNA is TGTGCCAGCAGCTTTCCGGGACAGGGTTCGTCCGGGGAGCTGTTTTTT. Encoded protein: CASSFPGQGSSGELFF. Together with reference TRBV5-4 and TRBJ2-2, the CDR3 gives the full variable domain: ETGVTQSPTHLIKTRGQQVTLRCSSQSGHNTVSWYQQALGQGPQFIFQYYREEENGRGNFPPRFSGLQFPNYSSELNVNALELDDSALYLCASSFPGQGSSGELFFGEGSRLTVL.

The chain is built from TRBV2 and TRBJ1-5; D is uncertain. The V end lost 5 bases, the J end lost 5 bases, and 7 bases lay between the germline ends. This CDR3 has 12 amino acids. CDR1 SNHLY and CDR2 FYNNEI come from the germline V gene. CDR3 amino acids: CASSLLYQPQHF. CDR3 nucleotide sequence: TGTGCCAGCAGTCTCTTGTATCAGCCCCAGCATTTT. Full variable domain (rest looked up from reference TRBV2 and TRBJ1-5): EPEVTQTPSHQVTQMGQEVILRCVPISNHLYFYWYRQILGQKVEFLVSFYNNEISEKSEIFDDQFSVERPDGSNFTLKIRSTKLEDSAMYFCASSLLYQPQHFGDGTRLSIL.

This sequence joins TRBV19 and TRBJ2-2; weak D call: TRBD2 (5 bases). The germline CDR1 and CDR2 sequences are LNHDA and SQIVND (reference sequence). CDR3 length equals 15 residues. The germline V and J ends were trimmed by 5 bases and 6 bases, with 16 bases remaining between them. The CDR3 here is CASSALVGSAGELFF. The CDR3 DNA sequence: TGTGCCAGTAGTGCCCTCGTGGGGAGTGCCGGGGAGCTGTTTTTT.

The chain has TRBV4-1 and TRBJ2-2; 8 nucleotides agree with TRBD2. Germline V gene lookup returns CDR1 MGHRA and CDR2 YSYEKL. This CDR3 region has 14 residues. With 8 bases clipped from V and 6 bases from J, the junction kept 8 bases outside the gene matches. For the CDR3, the DNA is TGCGCCAGCGGCCGAGCGGGAGAGGCCGGGGAGCTGTTTTTT. Its protein is CASGRAGEAGELFF.

V is TRBV5-6 and J is TRBJ2-7; the D gene is possibly TRBD1 (6 bases). Germline values: CDR1 SGHDT, CDR2 YYEEEE. The CDR3 sequence is 15 residues long. V was clipped by 4 bases and J by 2 bases, with 16 bases between them. In nucleotides, the CDR3 is TGTGCCAGCAGCCGCAGGAAGGGGGAGACCTACGAGCAGTACTTC. Protein product: CASSRRKGETYEQYF.

This rearrangement joins TRBV28 to TRBJ1-4; 7 nucleotides align to TRBD1. The germline V gene has CDR1 MDHEN and CDR2 SYDVKM. Germline trimming cut 6 bases from V and 8 bases from J; bases unmatched to any gene: 9. The CDR3 is 14 amino acids. The CDR3 sequence: CASSTGQKLEKLFF. The CDR3 DNA is TGTGCCAGCAGCACGGGACAGAAACTCGAAAAACTGTTTTTT.

J is TRBJ2-7 and V is TRBV5-8; D might be TRBD1 (6 bases). Germline-derived CDR1 and CDR2 are SGHTS and YDEGEE. The germline V and J ends were trimmed by 1 base and 10 bases, with 18 bases remaining between them. The CDR3 covers 14 residues. In DNA form, the CDR3 reads TGTGCCAGCAGCTTGTACAGGGTGGGGAAAGGACAGTACTTC. Protein sequence: CASSLYRVGKGQYF.

CDR3 residues: CASSSLPGTGGHEQYF. The CDR3 nucleotides are TGTGCCAGCAGTTCCCTCCCCGGGACAGGGGGTCACGAGCAGTACTTC. This chain connects TRBV27 to TRBJ2-7, with TRBD1 identical over 11 bases. Germline trimming cut 4 bases from V and 5 bases from J; bases unmatched to any gene: 10. The V gene's germline CDR1 is MNHEY and CDR2 SMNVEV (reference sequence). The CDR3 is 16 amino acids.

V gene TRBV6-5 combines with J gene TRBJ1-1, with a possible D match to TRBD1 (6 bases). The V gene lost 4 bases and the J gene lost 4 bases, with 13 bases spanning the gap. CDR3 size: 14 residues. Per the germline V gene, CDR1 is MNHEY and CDR2 is SVGAGI. The CDR3 loop reads CASSFADRSTEAFF. The CDR3 nucleotides are TGTGCCAGCAGTTTCGCGGACAGATCCACTGAAGCTTTCTTT.

The rearrangement joins TRBV27 to TRBJ2-5; D perhaps matches TRBD2 (6 bases). This CDR3 has 13 residues. Germline V gene sequence: CDR1 MNHEY, CDR2 SMNVEV (reference sequence). V lost 2 bases, J lost 9 bases, and 13 bases lay in between. Here the CDR3 DNA reads TGTGCCAGCAGTTTACTTCCTCTAGCGCCCCAGTACTTC. It encodes CASSLLPLAPQYF.